The 32 T cell receptor beta chains below were found in one sample sequenced in a study of cytomegalovirus exposure and HLA in healthy donors. PCR was performed using 60 Vbeta and 13 Jbeta primers. Here immunoSEQ multiplex PCR was the method, and the copy in TCRdb shows in-frame clones only, minus some. The table records more than 150,000 clones, around 80% of them present only once. The sequenced material came from PBMCs. Source of these receptors: a woman in her thirties in good health and CMV-seronegative.

This chain links TRBV6-5 with TRBJ1-2, with D tentatively TRBD1 (6 bases). The CDR3 sequence is 15 residues long. V dropped 1 base and J dropped 3 bases, with 12 bases sitting between them. The germline V gene has CDR1 MNHEY and CDR2 SVGAGI. CDR3 sequence reads: CASSYFRQAHYGYTF. CDR3 nucleotide sequence: TGTGCCAGCAGTTACTTTCGACAGGCGCACTATGGCTACACCTTC.

This rearrangement joins TRBV25-1 to TRBJ1-2, with 9 bases that match TRBD1. The CDR3 has 16 amino acids. V was pared by 3 bases and J by 8 bases, with 13 bases of the junction left unmatched. Germline values: CDR1 MGHDK, CDR2 SYGVNS. CDR3 sequence (DNA): TGTGCCAGCAGTGATTTCCTACAGGGGGCGACCGACGGCTACACCTTC. Its translation is CASSDFLQGATDGYTF.

The rearrangement links TRBV11-1 to TRBJ2-7; TRBD1 aligns across 10 bases. V lost 5 bases to trimming and J lost 4 bases; unmatched junction nucleotides: 5. The CDR3 runs to 14 residues. Germline CDR1 is SGHAT and CDR2 is FQDESV (reference sequence). The CDR3 coding sequence is TGTGCCAGCAGCCCGGACAGGGGGATTTACGAGCAGTACTTC. Translating it yields CASSPDRGIYEQYF.

The chain combines TRBV7-9 with TRBJ2-7, with 10 bases aligning to TRBD1. The V gene's germline CDR1 is SEHNR and CDR2 FQNEAQ (reference sequence). The CDR3 runs 19 residues. Germline trimming cut 5 bases from V and 0 bases from J; bases unmatched to any gene: 16. The CDR3: CASSGPGQGFLTLSYEQYF. CDR3 in DNA: TGTGCCAGCAGCGGACCGGGACAGGGGTTCTTAACCCTCTCCTACGAGCAGTACTTC.

This chain links TRBV23-1 with TRBJ2-5, with D perhaps TRBD1 (6 bases). TRBV23-1 is known as an ORF, though its function is uncertain. Trimming pared 3 bases from V and 4 bases from J, leaving 15 bases between. There are 15 residues in the CDR3. CDR3 residues: CASSQHRDKVETQYF. CDR3 nucleotide sequence: TGCGCCAGCAGTCAGCACAGGGACAAGGTAGAGACCCAGTACTTC.

The V call is TRBV29-1, the J call TRBJ2-1; TRBD2 aligns across 9 bases. The germline CDR1 and CDR2 sequences are SQVTM and ANQGSEA. V shed 6 bases and J 10 bases; nucleotides not matched to a gene: 16. This CDR3 is 15 amino acids long. The CDR3 protein is CSVGLLAGRGGEQFF. The CDR3 region has the DNA TGCAGCGTGGGCCTGCTAGCGGGGCGCGGAGGGGAGCAGTTCTTC.

The chain couples TRBV5-6 to TRBJ2-7, with a possible D match to TRBD2 (6 bases). CDR3 size: 17 residues. Germline assignment: CDR1 SGHDT and CDR2 YYEEEE. Trimming took 3 bases from V and 3 from J, leaving 22 bases between them. DNA for the CDR3: TGTGCCAGCAGCTCCTCGGCCGGGCAGGGCGGGAACTACGAGCAGTACTTC. Translated: CASSSSAGQGGNYEQYF.

This chain links TRBV5-4 with TRBJ2-7; 12 bases match TRBD2. The V and J ends lost 2 bases and 3 bases, in that order; junction bases with no gene match: 12. Germline V gives CDR1 SGHNT, CDR2 YYREEE (reference sequence). The CDR3 is 18 residues long. CDR3 loop: CASSFGPSGGDTIYEQYF. CDR3 DNA sequence: TGTGCCAGCAGCTTTGGTCCTAGCGGGGGGGACACCATCTACGAGCAGTACTTC.

The V and J genes are TRBV5-1 and TRBJ2-1; 12 bases match TRBD2. CDR3 length equals 18 residues. V was pared by 4 bases and J by 1 base, with 9 bases of the junction left unmatched. Germline V gives CDR1 SGHRS, CDR2 YFSETQ. The CDR3 protein is CASSPGLAGRGSYNEQFF. The CDR3 nucleotides are TGCGCCAGCAGCCCTGGACTAGCGGGAAGGGGTTCCTACAATGAGCAGTTCTTC.

Comments on this clone: The same CDR3 also results from other DNA sequences found in this sample. The chain joins TRBV5-1 to TRBJ2-1; 7 bases are shared with TRBD1. The J segment lost 10 bases and the V segment lost 0 bases, leaving 10 bases of the junction unmatched. There are 15 residues in the CDR3. Germline V gene sequence: CDR1 SGHRS, CDR2 YFSETQ. Here the CDR3 reads CASSLDPRQGKEQFF. CDR3 bases: TGCGCCAGCAGCTTGGATCCACGACAGGGCAAAGAGCAGTTCTTC.

Only one count was recorded for this clone. The V and J genes are TRBV6-5 and TRBJ2-3; the match to TRBD1 covers 8 bases. V lost 11 bases and J lost 6; bases outside the gene matches: 16. Per the germline V gene, CDR1 is MNHEY and CDR2 is SVGAGI. The CDR3 has 15 residues. The CDR3 DNA follows: TGTGCCGCAAGAAGGACAGGGACGAGCGGGGATACGCAGTATTTT. It is translated as CAARRTGTSGDTQYF.

V gene TRBV5-1 combines with J gene TRBJ2-1; 9 bases fit TRBD1. J gave up 10 bases and V 0 bases, and 5 bases lay outside the gene matches. The V gene's germline CDR1 is SGHRS and CDR2 YFSETQ. CDR3 size: 14 residues. As DNA, the CDR3 is TGCGCCAGCAGCTTGGCCATTGGACAGGGGGAGCAGTTCTTC. Protein: CASSLAIGQGEQFF.

As to this clone: Other DNA sequences in the sample encode the same CDR3. V is TRBV19 and J is TRBJ2-7, with 9 bases lining up with TRBD1. This CDR3 is built from 15 residues. Germline trimming cut 3 bases from V and 1 base from J; bases unmatched to any gene: 4. Germline loops: CDR1 LNHDA, CDR2 SQIVND (reference sequence). The DNA of the CDR3 is TGTGCCAGTAGTATGGGGACAGGGAGTTCCTACGAGCAGTACTTC. Protein product: CASSMGTGSSYEQYF.

The V and J genes are TRBV7-9 and TRBJ1-1, with 7 bases aligning to TRBD1. The CDR3 sequence is 19 residues long. V trimming: 1 base; J trimming: 2 bases; junction bases outside the gene matches: 16. The germline V gene encodes CDR1 SEHNR and CDR2 FQNEAQ (reference sequence). In nucleotides, the CDR3 is TGTGCCAGCAGCTTAGGGCCCCACTATCGACAGGGAGAAAACACTGAAGCTTTCTTT. It yields the protein CASSLGPHYRQGENTEAFF. Using reference TRBV7-9 and TRBJ1-1 for the parts outside the CDR3, the full variable domain is DTGVSQNPRHKITKRGQNVTFRCDPISEHNRLYWYRQTLGQGPEFLTYFQNEAQLEKSRLLSDRFSAERPKGSFSTLEIQRTEQGDSAMYLCASSLGPHYRQGENTEAFFGQGTRLTVV.

CDR3 region: CASSVYPGGYNEQFF. The CDR3 region has the DNA TGTGCCAGCAGTGTCTACCCGGGAGGCTACAATGAGCAGTTCTTC. This sequence joins TRBV6-1 and TRBJ2-1; 7 positions agree with TRBD2. Germline V lookup: CDR1 MNHNS, CDR2 SASEGT. The V gene end was trimmed by 4 bases and the J gene end by 3 bases; junction bases not matched to a gene: 6. The CDR3 loop spans 15 amino acids.

V gene TRBV21-1 combines with J gene TRBJ1-2; TRBD1, as called in the table, went unchecked against the DNA. TRBV21-1 is recorded as a pseudogene. The CDR3 runs to 13 residues. In DNA form, the CDR3 reads TGTGCCAGCAGGGACAGGGGGCAGGGTGGCTACACCTTC. Its translation: CASRDRGQGGYTF.

This clone has only a few counts. The chain recombines TRBV7-9 with TRBJ1-5; D is undetermined. Germline CDR1 is SEHNR and CDR2 is FQNEAQ (reference sequence). This CDR3 contains 14 residues. The V gene lost 4 bases and the J gene lost 0 bases, with 7 bases spanning the gap. The CDR3 nucleotides read TGTGCCAGCAGCTCTCTTTATAGCAATCAGCCCCAGCATTTT. It is translated as CASSSLYSNQPQHF. The whole variable domain, filled in from reference TRBV7-9 and TRBJ1-5, reads DTGVSQNPRHKITKRGQNVTFRCDPISEHNRLYWYRQTLGQGPEFLTYFQNEAQLEKSRLLSDRFSAERPKGSFSTLEIQRTEQGDSAMYLCASSSLYSNQPQHFGDGTRLSIL.

On this clone: Other DNA sequences in the sample encode the same CDR3. The chain recombines TRBV18 with TRBJ2-5, with TRBD1 as a possible D gene (6 bases). The CDR3 loop spans 13 amino acids. Germline V gene lookup returns CDR1 KGHSH and CDR2 LQKENI. V was trimmed by 3 bases and J by 4 bases, leaving 9 bases between them. The CDR3 DNA follows: TGTGCCAGCTCACCGCAAGGGGGAGAGACCCAGTACTTC. Protein product: CASSPQGGETQYF.

This sequence joins TRBV19 and TRBJ2-5; TRBD2 agrees at 10 bases. V shed 3 bases and J 5 bases; nucleotides not matched to a gene: 9. This CDR3 has 16 residues. CDR1 is LNHDA, CDR2 SQIVND, per germline (reference sequence). The CDR3 sequence: CASSIMRLAGSETQYF. For the CDR3, the DNA is TGTGCCAGTAGTATTATGCGACTAGCGGGTTCCGAGACCCAGTACTTC.

This sequence joins TRBV5-4 and TRBJ1-5; 7 positions match TRBD1. The CDR3 contains 16 residues. V gave up 4 bases and J gave up 2 bases; unmatched junction bases: 9. Germline values: CDR1 SGHNT, CDR2 YYREEE (reference sequence). CDR3 sequence (DNA): TGTGCCAGCAGCCGGACAGGCGAACGGGGCAATCAGCCCCAGCATTTT. It encodes CASSRTGERGNQPQHF.

This clone was recorded only once. The chain links TRBV18 to TRBJ1-2, with unresolved D. The CDR3 loop spans 16 amino acids. V was cut by 0 bases and J by 5 bases, with 16 bases left in between. Germline-derived CDR1 and CDR2 are KGHSH and LQKENI. Written as DNA, the CDR3 is TGTGCCAGCTCACCACCATCGGTTCGGGGTTTATATGGCTACACCTTC. Protein product: CASSPPSVRGLYGYTF. The whole variable domain, filled in from reference TRBV18 and TRBJ1-2, reads NAGVMQNPRHLVRRRGQEARLRCSPMKGHSHVYWYRQLPEEGLKFMVYLQKENIIDESGMPKERFSAEFPKEGPSILRIQQVVRGDSAAYFCASSPPSVRGLYGYTFGSGTRLTVV.

This chain joins TRBV19 and TRBJ1-1, with D maybe TRBD1 (6 bases). V was shortened by 4 bases and J by 7 bases, with 13 bases between the two germline ends. The CDR3 covers 13 residues. In germline, CDR1 is LNHDA, CDR2 SQIVND (reference sequence). CDR3 coding DNA: TGTGCCAGTAGTAGAGGGCTCAGGGGTGAAGCTTTCTTT. Encoded protein: CASSRGLRGEAFF.

The table lists this clone with a count of one. The chain carries TRBV15 and TRBJ2-7, with D possibly matching TRBD2 (7 bases). The V gene lost 0 bases and the J gene lost 2 bases, with 17 bases spanning the gap. This CDR3 is 17 amino acids long. CDR1 LNHNV and CDR2 YYDKDF come from the germline V gene (reference sequence). In DNA, the CDR3 is TGTGCCACCAGCAGAGATGATAATGGGGGGGCCGCCTACGAGCAGTACTTC. It encodes CATSRDDNGGAAYEQYF. The full variable domain, completed using reference TRBV15 and TRBJ2-7, is DAMVIQNPRYQVTQFGKPVTLSCSQTLNHNVMYWYQQKSSQAPKLLFHYYDKDFNNEADTPDNFQSRRPNTSFCFLDIRSPGLGDTAMYLCATSRDDNGGAAYEQYFGPGTRLTVT.

The chain has TRBV5-1 and TRBJ1-2; 10 nucleotides line up with TRBD1. The V segment lost 4 bases and the J segment 4 bases; nucleotides outside the gene matches: 7. The CDR3 extends over 15 amino acids. Germline loops: CDR1 SGHRS, CDR2 YFSETQ. CDR3 in DNA: TGCGCCAGCAGCACGGGACAGGGGACGGGCTATGGCTACACCTTC. Translating it yields CASSTGQGTGYGYTF.

Comments on this clone: The same CDR3 also results from other DNA sequences found in this sample. The gene calls are TRBV5-1 and TRBJ2-5; the D is unclear. From germline, CDR1 is SGHRS and CDR2 YFSETQ. V was trimmed by 4 bases and J by 2 bases, leaving 9 bases between them. The length of the CDR3 is 13 residues. CDR3 amino acids: CASSLGVQETQYF. Written as DNA, the CDR3 is TGCGCCAGCAGCCTGGGCGTTCAAGAGACCCAGTACTTC.

The V and J genes are TRBV30 and TRBJ2-2, with 8 bases that match TRBD2. The CDR3 is 13 residues long. Germline V gene data show CDR1 as GTSNPN and CDR2 as SVGIG (reference sequence). V lost 3 bases and J lost 5; bases outside the gene matches: 2. CDR3 protein: CAWRAGGTGELFF. The CDR3 DNA sequence: TGTGCCTGGAGGGCGGGGGGAACCGGGGAGCTGTTTTTT.

The chain couples TRBV6-4 to TRBJ2-2, with TRBD2 matching over 10 bases. Germline V gene lookup returns CDR1 MRHNA and CDR2 SNTAGT. The V segment lost 3 bases and the J segment 5 bases; nucleotides outside the gene matches: 6. This CDR3 is built from 16 residues. CDR3: CASSDSIAGGTGELFF. CDR3 bases: TGTGCCAGCAGTGATTCGATAGCGGGGGGAACCGGGGAGCTGTTTTTT.

This clone was seen more than once but under ten times. The sample carries other DNA sequences with the same CDR3. The chain joins TRBV29-1 to TRBJ1-6; D gene uncertain. Germline V lookup: CDR1 SQVTM, CDR2 ANQGSEA. The CDR3 length is 13 residues. Trimming left V 6 bases short and J 4 bases short, with 10 bases between. In DNA, the CDR3 is TGCAGCGTGTTGGAACAGTATAATTCACCCCTCCACTTT. This encodes CSVLEQYNSPLHF.

The chain uses TRBV9 and TRBJ2-7, with 7 bases lining up with TRBD2. The length of the CDR3 is 15 residues. Trimming at V came to 3 bases and at J to 2 bases, leaving 8 bases not matched to a gene. Germline lookup yields CDR1 SGDLS and CDR2 YYNGEE. For the CDR3, the DNA is TGTGCCAGCAGCGAGAGAGCGGGGCCTACCTACGAGCAGTACTTC. As protein: CASSERAGPTYEQYF.

V gene TRBV7-9 combines with J gene TRBJ2-2, with TRBD2 identical over 7 bases. V trimming: 5 bases; J trimming: 6 bases; junction bases outside the gene matches: 6. This CDR3 spans 14 amino acids. Germline V CDR1 and CDR2: SEHNR, FQNEAQ (reference sequence). As DNA, the CDR3 is TGTGCCAGCAGCCTGATGGCGGGGGCCGGGGAGCTGTTTTTT. It specifies CASSLMAGAGELFF.

CDR3 amino acids: CAWSPFRDSNEKLFF. The CDR3 nucleotides read TGTGCCTGGAGTCCCTTTCGGGACAGTAATGAAAAACTGTTTTTT. The V and J genes are TRBV30 and TRBJ1-4; 7 bases match TRBD1. Trimming removed 2 bases from V and 4 bases from J; junction bases left unmatched: 7. The CDR3 runs to 15 residues. Germline CDR1 reads GTSNPN; CDR2 reads SVGIG (reference sequence).

V gene TRBV14 combines with J gene TRBJ2-3; the match to TRBD2 covers 11 bases. CDR1 SGHDN and CDR2 FVKESK come from the germline V gene. V gave up 0 bases and J gave up 4 bases; unmatched junction bases: 3. CDR3 size: 16 residues. The CDR3 is CASSQEKLAGADTQYF. The CDR3 coding sequence is TGTGCCAGCAGCCAAGAGAAACTAGCGGGGGCAGATACGCAGTATTTT.